The present entry profiles one TCR beta chain with its context. This record belongs to a study of shared clonotypes between healthy human individuals. Per germline, CDR1 LGHNA and CDR2 YSLEER. V lost 0 bases, J lost 2 bases, and 12 bases lay in between. There are 16 residues in the CDR3. Data came from immunoSEQ multiplex PCR; TCRdb stores just in-frame clones and leaves some out. The data contain about 1.5 million clones, 95% to 99% of them seen just once; the ten biggest clones take up 0.45%. The rearrangement joins TRBV4-3 to TRBJ2-3; no definite D call. The source is a young man in good health. Sequencing used naive CD4+ T cells sorted from blood. Subset denoted: CD45RA+ positively selected. As DNA, the CDR3 is TGCGCCAGCAGCCAAGATGGTCGGCTACTCACAGATACGCAGTATTTT. It translates to CASSQDGRLLTDTQYF.